Listed below are T cell receptor beta chains from one sample, sequenced in a study of CD8+ T cells in alopecia areata. Repertoires were generated with immunoSEQ multiplex PCR, while TCRdb's copy carries only in-frame clones and drops some. Among some 220,000 clones, about 57% were seen once, and the ten largest hold about 1.6%. Sequencing used CD4+ T cells sorted from blood, obtained at week 4, from a patient treated with tofacitinib. The origin of the receptors is a human donor with alopecia areata. CDR3s include the opening cysteine and the closing phenylalanine or tryptophan. The D gene is left open where the match is weak. For some rows the clone size is stated as once, few or many, or as a class when expanded; others skip it.

clone_size: .; j_call: TRBJ2-4; d_call: TRBD2; v_call: TRBV30; cdr3_nt: TGTGCCTGGAGTTGGACTAGCGGTTCCAAAAACATTCAGTACTTC; cdr3_aa: CAWSWTSGSKNIQYF
clone_size: .; j_call: TRBJ1-6; d_call: .; v_call: TRBV7-6; cdr3_nt: TGTGCCAGCAGCTTAGCCCTTGATTCACCCCTCCACTTT; cdr3_aa: CASSLALDSPLHF
clone_size: .; j_call: TRBJ1-1; d_call: TRBD1; v_call: TRBV29-1; cdr3_nt: TGCAGCGTTGATGCGACAGGGGTGAACACTGAAGCTTTCTTT; cdr3_aa: CSVDATGVNTEAFF
clone_size: .; j_call: TRBJ2-3; d_call: .; v_call: TRBV30; cdr3_nt: TGTGCCTGGGCTACCGGAGGGCTCGGTACGCAGTATTTT; cdr3_aa: CAWATGGLGTQYF
clone_size: .; j_call: TRBJ1-2; d_call: .; v_call: TRBV6-5; cdr3_nt: TGTGCCAGCAGTTACGCCGGGTTGGATGGCTACACCTTC; cdr3_aa: CASSYAGLDGYTF
clone_size: few; j_call: TRBJ2-1; d_call: .; v_call: TRBV11-2; cdr3_nt: TGTGCCAGCAGCTTAGACGGCAATGAGCAGTTCTTC; cdr3_aa: CASSLDGNEQFF
clone_size: .; j_call: TRBJ2-1; d_call: .; v_call: TRBV7-3; cdr3_nt: TGTGCCAGCAGCTTAAAACCCGTCAATGAGCAGTTCTTC; cdr3_aa: CASSLKPVNEQFF
clone_size: .; j_call: TRBJ1-5; d_call: .; v_call: TRBV29-1; cdr3_nt: TGCAGCGTTGGGGAAAGCAATCAGCCCCAGCATTTT; cdr3_aa: CSVGESNQPQHF
clone_size: .; j_call: TRBJ2-5; d_call: .; v_call: TRBV29-1; cdr3_nt: TGCAGCGTTGATTGGCAGTCGAAAGAGACCCAGTACTTC; cdr3_aa: CSVDWQSKETQYF
clone_size: .; j_call: TRBJ2-2; d_call: .; v_call: TRBV27; cdr3_nt: TGTGCCAGCAGTTTACAGGGGCCACAGAACACCGGGGAGCTGTTTTTT; cdr3_aa: CASSLQGPQNTGELFF
clone_size: many; j_call: TRBJ2-7; d_call: .; v_call: TRBV6-1; cdr3_nt: TGTGCCAGCAGTGACTGGTTAACCGGGACAACCTACGAGCAGTACTTC; cdr3_aa: CASSDWLTGTTYEQYF
clone_size: .; j_call: TRBJ2-4; d_call: .; v_call: TRBV7-2; cdr3_nt: TGTGCCAGCAGCTTCACTGTTAATCTAGCCAAAAACATTCAGTACTTC; cdr3_aa: CASSFTVNLAKNIQYF
clone_size: .; j_call: TRBJ1-2; d_call: .; v_call: TRBV7-2; cdr3_nt: TGTGCCAGCAGCCCTATTCAGGCAGTCTATGGCTACACCTTC; cdr3_aa: CASSPIQAVYGYTF
clone_size: .; j_call: TRBJ1-2; d_call: TRBD1; v_call: TRBV25-1; cdr3_nt: TGTGCCAGCGGAAAGACAGGGGAGGTTGGCTACACCTTC; cdr3_aa: CASGKTGEVGYTF
clone_size: .; j_call: TRBJ1-1; d_call: .; v_call: TRBV7-3; cdr3_nt: TGTGCCAGCAGCTCCAACAGGGTGGACACTGAAGCTTTCTTT; cdr3_aa: CASSSNRVDTEAFF
clone_size: once; j_call: TRBJ2-7; d_call: .; v_call: TRBV15; cdr3_nt: TGTGCCACCAGCAGAAAGACAGGACCCTACGAGCAGTACTTC; cdr3_aa: CATSRKTGPYEQYF
clone_size: few; j_call: TRBJ2-7; d_call: .; v_call: TRBV29-1; cdr3_nt: TGCAGCGTTGAATATGGCGGGAACGAGCAGTACTTC; cdr3_aa: CSVEYGGNEQYF
clone_size: few; j_call: TRBJ1-4; d_call: .; v_call: TRBV7-9; cdr3_nt: TGTGCCAGCAGCTTAGGTGCTCTTGCAACTAATGAAAAACTGTTTTTT; cdr3_aa: CASSLGALATNEKLFF
clone_size: .; j_call: TRBJ1-2; d_call: .; v_call: TRBV19; cdr3_nt: TGTGCCAGTACAGCTACCCCCTATGGCTACACCTTC; cdr3_aa: CASTATPYGYTF
clone_size: .; j_call: TRBJ2-7; d_call: TRBD2; v_call: TRBV6-5; cdr3_nt: TGTGCCAGCAGTGGCCCGGGACTAGCGGTCGACGAGCAGTACTTC; cdr3_aa: CASSGPGLAVDEQYF
clone_size: .; j_call: TRBJ2-7; d_call: .; v_call: TRBV6-5; cdr3_nt: TGTGCCAGCAGGGCTATCCACGAGCAGTACTTC; cdr3_aa: CASRAIHEQYF
clone_size: .; j_call: TRBJ1-4; d_call: TRBD1; v_call: TRBV4-2; cdr3_nt: TGTGCCAGCAGCCTCGGGACAGGTGGGACTAATGAAAAACTGTTTTTT; cdr3_aa: CASSLGTGGTNEKLFF
clone_size: .; j_call: TRBJ2-1; d_call: TRBD2; v_call: TRBV30; cdr3_nt: TGTGCCTGCAGCTTCGGGGGGGCTGGCTACAATGAGCAGTTCTTC; cdr3_aa: CACSFGGAGYNEQFF
clone_size: .; j_call: TRBJ1-1; d_call: .; v_call: TRBV29-1; cdr3_nt: TGCAGCGTTGTGGAGCGACTGAACACTGAAGCTTTCTTT; cdr3_aa: CSVVERLNTEAFF
clone_size: .; j_call: TRBJ1-1; d_call: .; v_call: TRBV19; cdr3_nt: TGTGCCAGTAGTATGGTCATATCGAACACTGAAGCTTTCTTT; cdr3_aa: CASSMVISNTEAFF
clone_size: .; j_call: TRBJ2-7; d_call: .; v_call: TRBV7-2; cdr3_nt: TGTGCCAGCAGCTTAGGGTTCCGGGCTAGCTCCTACGAGCAGTACTTC; cdr3_aa: CASSLGFRASSYEQYF
clone_size: .; j_call: TRBJ1-4; d_call: .; v_call: TRBV4-3; cdr3_nt: TGCGCCAGCAGCCGAGGTGAAAAACTGTTTTTT; cdr3_aa: CASSRGEKLFF
clone_size: .; j_call: TRBJ1-2; d_call: .; v_call: TRBV9; cdr3_nt: TGTGCCAGCAGCGCCGGGAACTATGGCTACACCTTC; cdr3_aa: CASSAGNYGYTF
clone_size: .; j_call: TRBJ1-2; d_call: TRBD1; v_call: TRBV5-1; cdr3_nt: TGCGCCAGCAGCTTAGGACAGGGAGTTTCTGGCTACACCTTC; cdr3_aa: CASSLGQGVSGYTF